Each of the 24 T cell receptor beta chains below was sequenced from the same sample in a study of blood T cell repertoires in COVID-19 (dated by TCRdb to about 2020). Receptors were amplified or captured by the immunoSEQ multiplex PCR assay. This is the immuneACCESS table as TCRdb keeps it, with only in-frame sequences that have V and J called. A part of the clones is gone; compared with another copy, unresolved V genes explain less than half, and the rest is unexplained. The sample yields fewer than 250,000 clones; 75% to 90% were counted once. The leading ten clones occupy 0.55% to 0.75% of the sample. The material sequenced was peripheral blood. The receptors originated from a man aged 35 to 55 with acute or convalescent COVID-19.

The chain carries TRBV2 and TRBJ1-3; D unresolved. The CDR3 is 13 amino acids. V lost 6 bases and J lost 0, with 6 bases in between. Germline V gene lookup returns CDR1 SNHLY and CDR2 FYNNEI. The CDR3 reads CASRRISGNTIYF. CDR3 DNA sequence: TGTGCCAGCAGGAGAATCTCTGGAAACACCATATATTTT.

The chain has TRBV30 and TRBJ1-6; 10 bases are shared with TRBD1. V gave up 4 bases and J gave up 8 bases; unmatched junction bases: 2. The CDR3 has 13 amino acids. Per germline, CDR1 GTSNPN and CDR2 SVGIG (reference sequence). DNA of the CDR3: TGTGCCTGGACCGGGACAGGGGATTCACCCCTCCACTTT. This gives the protein CAWTGTGDSPLHF.

This chain links TRBV30 with TRBJ2-7, with 7 bases lining up with TRBD1. The CDR3 is made up of 15 amino acids. The germline V gene has CDR1 GTSNPN and CDR2 SVGIG (reference sequence). J was trimmed by 0 bases and V by 4 bases; bases with no gene match: 9. The CDR3 DNA is TGTGCCTGGACTACCACCGGGACAGTCTCCTACGAGCAGTACTTC. Translating it yields CAWTTTGTVSYEQYF. The entire variable domain, with the rest obtained from reference TRBV30 and TRBJ2-7, is as follows: SQTIHQWPATLVQPVGSPLSLECTVEGTSNPNLYWYRQAAGRGLQLLFYSVGIGQISSEVPQNLSASRPQDRQFILSSKKLLLSDSGFYLCAWTTTGTVSYEQYFGPGTRLTVT.

This clone was detected a few times. The chain combines TRBV6-5 with TRBJ2-7; 10 nucleotides agree with TRBD2. The germline gives CDR1 MNHEY, CDR2 SVGAGI. The V gene end was trimmed by 6 bases and the J gene end by 2 bases; junction bases not matched to a gene: 7. This CDR3 is built from 15 residues. In DNA, the CDR3 is TGTGCCAGCAGCCCCTCTAGCGGGAGTCCCTACGAGCAGTACTTC. Residues: CASSPSSGSPYEQYF.

The chain carries TRBV30 and TRBJ1-2; 8 positions match TRBD1. Germline V gene lookup returns CDR1 GTSNPN and CDR2 SVGIG (reference sequence). V lost 0 bases and J lost 5; bases outside the gene matches: 8. This CDR3 is built from 15 residues. The CDR3 sequence is CAWSVTRTGGYGYTF. The CDR3 DNA reads TGTGCCTGGAGTGTAACTCGTACAGGGGGTTATGGCTACACCTTC.

J is TRBJ2-5 and V is TRBV5-8, with D tentatively TRBD1 (5 bases). Trimming removed 2 bases from V and 1 base from J, with 9 bases in between. This CDR3 is 14 amino acids long. The germline gives CDR1 SGHTS, CDR2 YDEGEE. CDR3 in amino acids: CASSFGQGQETQYF. For the CDR3, the DNA is TGTGCCAGCAGCTTCGGGCAGGGCCAAGAGACCCAGTACTTC.

This clone was detected only once. This CDR3 is CAWSFPGTRSSGNTIYF. CDR3 coding DNA: TGTGCCTGGAGTTTCCCCGGGACTCGTAGCTCTGGAAACACCATATATTTT. The V gene is TRBV30, the J gene TRBJ1-3, with a possible D match to TRBD1 (5 bases). The germline V and J ends were trimmed by 2 bases and 0 bases, with 17 bases remaining between them. The CDR3 has 17 residues. Germline values: CDR1 GTSNPN, CDR2 SVGIG (reference sequence).

The CDR3 sequence is CSVQLAAYEQYF. In DNA form, the CDR3 reads TGCAGCGTTCAATTGGCAGCCTACGAGCAGTACTTC. The chain joins TRBV29-1 to TRBJ2-7; no clear D. CDR3 size: 12 residues. Germline V CDR1 and CDR2: SQVTM, ANQGSEA. With 5 bases removed from V and 2 bases from J, the gap between germline ends came to 10 bases.

Concerning this clone itself: Other DNA sequences in this sample translate to the same CDR3. The V call is TRBV5-1, the J call TRBJ2-1, with 10 bases that match TRBD1. The CDR3 sequence is 15 residues long. After removal of 4 bases from V and 4 bases from J, the junction contained 5 bases not matched to a gene. Germline CDR1 and CDR2: SGHRS and YFSETQ. CDR3 sequence: CASSLGQGVYNEQFF. Written as DNA, the CDR3 is TGCGCCAGCAGCCTTGGACAGGGGGTTTACAATGAGCAGTTCTTC.

This clone was counted a few times. This chain links TRBV7-2 with TRBJ2-2, with 8 positions matching TRBD2. The CDR3 runs to 19 residues. Germline trimming cut 1 base from V and 0 bases from J; bases unmatched to any gene: 10. Germline CDR1 and CDR2: SGHTA and FQGNSA. CDR3 coding DNA: TGTGCCAGCAGCTTAGTTGCTAGCGGGCCCTTCTCGAACACCGGGGAGCTGTTTTTT. Its protein is CASSLVASGPFSNTGELFF.

The chain has TRBV5-1 and TRBJ1-3; 10 positions agree with TRBD1. CDR1 SGHRS and CDR2 YFSETQ come from the germline V gene. Germline trimming cut 4 bases from V and 0 bases from J; bases unmatched to any gene: 10. This CDR3 region has 18 residues. The CDR3 bases are TGCGCCAGCAGCCTCCAGACAGGGGGCAGGAGCTCTGGAAACACCATATATTTT. Amino acids: CASSLQTGGRSSGNTIYF.

This chain connects TRBV24-1 to TRBJ2-5; TRBD2 matches 7 bases. J was trimmed by 5 bases and V by 5 bases; bases with no gene match: 4. In germline, CDR1 is KGHDR, CDR2 SFDVKD. The CDR3 is 13 residues long. CDR3 DNA: TGTGCCACCAGTGCTCGGGGGGAGGAGACCCAGTACTTC. Protein product: CATSARGEETQYF.

V and J are TRBV19 and TRBJ1-2, with unresolved D. This CDR3 is built from 13 residues. Trimming cost V 5 bases and J 3 bases, with 10 bases left between them. Germline V gives CDR1 LNHDA, CDR2 SQIVND (reference sequence). This CDR3 is CASSPSQYYGYTF. DNA for the CDR3: TGTGCCAGTAGTCCTAGCCAGTACTATGGCTACACCTTC.

The chain couples TRBV6-5 to TRBJ2-3; 10 positions agree with TRBD2. CDR1 MNHEY and CDR2 SVGAGI come from the germline V gene. The CDR3 loop spans 16 amino acids. V shed 3 bases and J 5 bases; nucleotides not matched to a gene: 8. The CDR3 is CASSYWLAGVGDTQYF. CDR3 coding DNA: TGTGCCAGCAGTTATTGGCTAGCGGGGGTTGGAGATACGCAGTATTTT.

The chain employs TRBV11-2 and TRBJ1-4; TRBD1 aligns across 9 bases. Germline CDR1 reads SGHAT; CDR2 reads FQNNGV. The CDR3 sequence is 18 residues long. Unmatched junction bases numbered 10, after V lost 1 base and J lost 4 bases. Written as DNA, the CDR3 is TGTGCCAGCAGCTTAGGACTACAGGGGGCGGGCGGTAATGAAAAACTGTTTTTT. It translates to CASSLGLQGAGGNEKLFF.

The chain combines TRBV19 with TRBJ2-3; the match to TRBD2 covers 7 bases. Germline V CDR1 and CDR2: LNHDA, SQIVND (reference sequence). There are 19 residues in the CDR3. The V and J ends lost 3 bases and 0 bases, in that order; junction bases with no gene match: 15. CDR3: CASSIMVSAGALSTDTQYF. CDR3 in DNA: TGTGCCAGTAGTATTATGGTGTCTGCGGGAGCCTTAAGCACAGATACGCAGTATTTT. The variable domain in full, completed from reference TRBV19 and TRBJ2-3, reads DGGITQSPKYLFRKEGQNVTLSCEQNLNHDAMYWYRQDPGQGLRLIYYSQIVNDFQKGDIAEGYSVSREKKESFPLTVTSAQKNPTAFYLCASSIMVSAGALSTDTQYFGPGTRLTVL.

This chain uses TRBV24-1 with TRBJ2-5; D is unclear. The CDR3 loop spans 13 amino acids. The V end lost 7 bases, the J end lost 3 bases, and 11 bases lay between the germline ends. Germline V lookup: CDR1 KGHDR, CDR2 SFDVKD. The CDR3 nucleotides are TGTGCCACCAGCGAGAGAGAAAAAGAGACCCAGTACTTC. It codes for CATSEREKETQYF.

The V and J genes are TRBV5-1 and TRBJ2-7; D is perhaps TRBD1 (5 bases). From germline, CDR1 is SGHRS and CDR2 YFSETQ. Trimming removed 1 base at V and 0 bases at J, with 11 bases between. The CDR3 extends over 15 amino acids. The CDR3 is CASSLLDIRSYEQYF. CDR3 bases: TGCGCCAGCAGCTTGTTGGACATCCGCTCCTACGAGCAGTACTTC.

The CDR3 DNA reads TGTGCCAGCAGTTACTCGTTAGGGGAGGATTCACCCCTCCACTTT. It codes for CASSYSLGEDSPLHF. The chain carries TRBV6-6 and TRBJ1-6, with D maybe TRBD1 (5 bases). This CDR3 has 15 amino acids. V lost 0 bases to trimming and J lost 8 bases, with 11 bases between them. CDR1 is MNHNY and CDR2 is SVGAGI in the germline V gene (reference sequence).

The chain carries TRBV5-4 and TRBJ2-7; 8 positions agree with TRBD2. From germline, CDR1 is SGHNT and CDR2 YYREEE (reference sequence). The CDR3 runs to 16 residues. Germline trimming cut 3 bases from V and 0 bases from J; bases unmatched to any gene: 8. DNA for the CDR3: TGTGCCAGCAGCTCGATTAGCGGGGCTAGCTCCTACGAGCAGTACTTC. Residues: CASSSISGASSYEQYF.

In nucleotides, the CDR3 is TGCAGCGTGGAGGGTGCGGGGAACCCAGATACGCAGTATTTT. Protein product: CSVEGAGNPDTQYF. V usage is TRBV29-1 and J usage is TRBJ2-3; D perhaps matches TRBD2 (6 bases). The length of the CDR3 is 14 residues. Germline assignment: CDR1 SQVTM and CDR2 ANQGSEA. Trimming stripped 6 bases from V and 4 bases from J, with 17 bases between.

CDR3 coding DNA: TGTGCCAGCAGTTACTCAACGCCACGGGAGACCCAGTACTTC. Amino acids: CASSYSTPRETQYF. The V and J genes are TRBV6-5 and TRBJ2-5; no definite D call. Germline V gives CDR1 MNHEY, CDR2 SVGAGI. The CDR3 spans 14 residues. Trimming cost V 0 bases and J 5 bases, with 10 bases left between them.

The chain carries TRBV5-6 and TRBJ2-7; D is undetermined. CDR1 SGHDT and CDR2 YYEEEE come from the germline V gene. Trimming shortened V by 2 bases and J by 6 bases, and 12 bases separated the two germline ends. The CDR3 consists of 13 residues. The CDR3 DNA reads as TGTGCCAGCAGCTTAGTCATTGGCATCGAGCAGTACTTC. It yields the protein CASSLVIGIEQYF.

V is TRBV25-1 and J is TRBJ2-6; perhaps TRBD1 as D (6 bases). V was clipped by 6 bases and J by 0 bases, with 18 bases between them. The CDR3 has 18 amino acids. Germline-derived CDR1 and CDR2 are MGHDK and SYGVNS. The CDR3 nucleotides are TGTGCCAGCAGCTGGGACACGGAGTTTAGCTCTGGGGCCAACGTCCTGACTTTC. Translation: CASSWDTEFSSGANVLTF.